Presented here are 18 T cell receptor beta chains from one specimen sequenced in a study of glioma-infiltrating T cells. The iRepertoire nested amplicon-rescue multiplex PCR amplified TCR alpha and beta CDR3s from RNA. MiXCR was run by TCRdb on the multiplex PCR reads, yielding one entry per CDR3 protein. The table includes approximately 110,000 distinct CDR3 sequences, 23% detected once. The sequencing sample was made of glioma tissue, nonneoplastic brain tissue, or PBMCs (not recorded which). These receptors all come from a human donor with low-grade glioma or glioblastoma, undergoing nonglioma brain surgery, or in good health (not recorded which).

This clonotype was detected ten times or more. The rearrangement joins TRBV19 to TRBJ1-1, with unresolved D. Germline assignment: CDR1 LNHDA and CDR2 SQIVND (reference sequence). V lost 7 bases and J lost 1, with 10 bases in between. This CDR3 comprises 13 residues. CDR3 nucleotides: TGTGCCAGTAAAAAGTTGGGGAACACTGAAGCTTTCTTT. Its protein product is CASKKLGNTEAFF.

This clonotype has at least ten counts. V is TRBV4-3 and J is TRBJ2-3; tentative D call: TRBD1 (5 bases). This CDR3 has 15 amino acids. Trimming left V 1 base short and J 4 bases short, with 12 bases between. CDR1 and CDR2 from the germline V gene are LGHNA and YSLEER. The CDR3 region is CASSQVGRGADTQYF. The CDR3 nucleotides are TGCGCCAGCAGCCAAGTTGGTAGGGGTGCAGATACGCAGTATTTT.

This clonotype has ten or more counts. An end of the junction does not agree with germline; a read error may underlie this. The chain couples TRBV7-2 to TRBJ2-5; 7 nucleotides align to TRBD1. CDR3 size: 14 residues. Germline CDR1 SGHTA, CDR2 FQGNSA. This CDR3 reads CAGSTQTGVETQYF. The CDR3, as DNA: TGTGCCGGCAGCACACAAACAGGGGTGGAGACCCAGTACTTC.

This clonotype was observed at least ten times. The chain uses TRBV5-1 and TRBJ2-1, with 10 nucleotides matching TRBD1. Germline CDR1 SGHRS, CDR2 YFSETQ. The CDR3 length is 15 residues. V trimming: 0 bases; J trimming: 8 bases; junction bases outside the gene matches: 5. The CDR3 is CASSLVTGGKDEQFF. CDR3 sequence (DNA): TGCGCCAGCAGCTTGGTGACAGGGGGCAAGGATGAGCAGTTCTTC.

This clonotype was counted between two and nine times. The V gene is TRBV6-1, the J gene TRBJ2-6; no definite D call. Germline V lookup: CDR1 MNHNS, CDR2 SASEGT. CDR3 length: 14 residues. The V gene lost 6 bases and the J gene lost 0 bases, with 6 bases spanning the gap. Here the CDR3 DNA reads TGTGCCAGCAGCGAGGACTCTGGGGCCAACGTCCTGACTTTC. Its translation is CASSEDSGANVLTF.

This clonotype appeared a single time. Possible read error: a much larger clone is one base away. The chain links TRBV29-1 to TRBJ2-5; D not resolved. The CDR3 has 11 residues. Germline V gene lookup returns CDR1 SQVTM and CDR2 ANQGSEA. As DNA, the CDR3 is TGCAGAGTTGAAGTGTCAGAGACCCAGTACTTC. Its translation is CRVEVSETQYF. The complete variable domain, with remaining parts taken from reference TRBV29-1 and TRBJ2-5, reads SAVISQKPSRDICQRGTSLTIQCQVDSQVTMMFWYRQQPGQSLTLIATANQGSEATYESGFVIDKFPISRPNLTFSTLTVSNMSPEDSSIYLCRVEVSETQYFGPGTRLLVL.

V and J are TRBV7-9 and TRBJ1-6; the D is unclear. This CDR3 has 12 residues. With 3 bases removed from V and 5 bases from J, the gap between germline ends came to 2 bases. Germline CDR1 SEHNR, CDR2 FQNEAQ (reference sequence). CDR3 in DNA: TGTGCCAGCAGCTTGGATAATTCACCCCTCCACTTT. Translating gives CASSLDNSPLHF.

A few counts support this clonotype. V and J are TRBV28 and TRBJ2-1; D is possibly TRBD1 (7 bases). Germline CDR1 is MDHEN and CDR2 is SYDVKM. The germline V and J ends were trimmed by 7 bases and 8 bases, with 12 bases remaining between them. The CDR3 loop spans 12 amino acids. CDR3 amino acids: CASTPGGHEQFF. CDR3 DNA sequence: TGTGCCAGCACTCCAGGGGGGCATGAGCAGTTCTTC.

This clonotype appeared many times. The rearrangement joins TRBV24-1 to TRBJ2-3; tentatively, D is TRBD1 or TRBD2 (5 bases each). Germline lookup yields CDR1 KGHDR and CDR2 SFDVKD. The CDR3 is 15 amino acids. V gave up 4 bases and J gave up 8 bases, with 18 bases separating them. In DNA, the CDR3 is TGTGCCACCAGTGACCCGATGGGACCCGCAGGTACGCAGTATTTT. Amino acid sequence: CATSDPMGPAGTQYF.

This clonotype appeared many times. In nucleotides, the CDR3 is TGTGCCAGTAGTAGTGGGCTTGAGCAGTTCTTC. Translating gives CASSSGLEQFF. The chain has TRBV19 and TRBJ2-1; no firm D call. The CDR3 length is 11 residues. The germline V and J ends were trimmed by 4 bases and 9 bases, with 7 bases remaining between them. Germline CDR1 and CDR2: LNHDA and SQIVND (reference sequence).

The sample holds many counts of this clonotype. The chain combines TRBV20-1 with TRBJ2-7, with TRBD1 as a possible D gene (5 bases). V shed 0 bases and J shed 0 bases, with 9 bases lying between them. The germline gives CDR1 DFQATT, CDR2 SNEGSKA (reference sequence). The CDR3 covers 14 residues. CDR3 coding DNA: TGCAGTGCTAGAGATTTGGACACCTCCTACGAGCAGTACTTC. Its protein product is CSARDLDTSYEQYF.

In this sample, this clonotype turned up many times. The chain combines TRBV28 with TRBJ1-2; 7 bases map to TRBD1. The germline V gene encodes CDR1 MDHEN and CDR2 SYDVKM. This CDR3 comprises 14 residues. The ends lost 1 base at V and 4 bases at J; junction bases unmatched: 3. The CDR3 spells CASSLLQGSYGYTF. The CDR3, as DNA: TGTGCCAGCAGTTTATTACAGGGGAGCTATGGCTACACCTTC.

With regard to this clonotype: With a much larger clone just one base away, this may be a read error. Because the CDR3 is missing its conserved closing phenylalanine or tryptophan, this is likely a read error. The rearrangement links TRBV19 to TRBJ2-1, with TRBD2 matching over 10 bases. V lost 3 bases and J lost 8; bases outside the gene matches: 10. Germline loops: CDR1 LNHDA, CDR2 SQIVND (reference sequence). This CDR3 contains 16 residues. CDR3 in DNA: TGTGCCAGTAGTATCCTGCCGGGACTAGCGCGCCATGAGCAGTTCCTC. Translated: CASSILPGLARHEQFL.

Many counts were recorded for this clonotype. The genes are TRBV20-1 and TRBJ1-1; 7 bases are shared with TRBD1. The CDR3 contains 14 residues. The germline V gene encodes CDR1 DFQATT and CDR2 SNEGSKA (reference sequence). Germline trimming cut 3 bases from V and 5 bases from J; bases unmatched to any gene: 9. This CDR3 is CSASSARGWTEAFF. CDR3 nucleotides: TGCAGTGCTAGTTCGGCCAGGGGGTGGACTGAAGCTTTCTTT.

This clonotype has a count of ten or more. V is TRBV7-8 and J is TRBJ1-1; no definite D call. The CDR3 sequence is 20 residues long. Trimming took off 3 bases at V and 0 bases at J, with 26 bases between the two ends. Germline V lookup: CDR1 SGHVS, CDR2 FQNEAQ. The CDR3 DNA follows: TGTGCCAGCAGCTTTACCGTTCTTGGGGTGGGCGGCCGAATGAACACTGAAGCTTTCTTT. Protein: CASSFTVLGVGGRMNTEAFF.

This clonotype was detected many times. This chain uses TRBV6-1 with TRBJ2-2, with a possible D match to TRBD2 (6 bases). This CDR3 contains 15 residues. The germline V gene has CDR1 MNHNS and CDR2 SASEGT. With 7 bases removed from V and 2 bases from J, the gap between germline ends came to 14 bases. CDR3 loop: CASTNGLLNTGELFF. Written as DNA, the CDR3 is TGTGCCAGCACTAATGGACTACTTAACACCGGGGAGCTGTTTTTT.

As for this clonotype: Just one base apart from a much larger clone, this may be a read error. The chain is built from TRBV3-1 and TRBJ1-1; D perhaps matches TRBD1 (5 bases). Germline-derived CDR1 and CDR2 are LGHDT and YNNKEL (reference sequence). The CDR3 is 15 amino acids. DNA of the CDR3: TGTGCCAGCAGCCAAGGCGTCAGGGAAAGCACTGAAGCTTTATTT. It codes for CASSQGVRESTEALF.

The V and J genes are TRBV7-2 and TRBJ2-6; TRBD1 might be the D (6 bases). V was clipped by 4 bases and J by 1 base, with 17 bases between them. The CDR3 extends over 18 amino acids. Germline V CDR1 and CDR2: SGHTA, FQGNSA. The CDR3 here is CASSYSRQAGSGANVLTF. The CDR3 DNA is TGTGCCAGCAGCTACTCAAGACAGGCAGGATCTGGGGCCAACGTCCTGACTTTC. The whole variable domain, filled in from reference TRBV7-2 and TRBJ2-6, reads GAGVSQSPSNKVTEKGKDVELRCDPISGHTALYWYRQSLGQGLEFLIYFQGNSAPDKSGLPSDRFSAERTGGSVSTLTIQRTQQEDSAVYLCASSYSRQAGSGANVLTFGAGSRLTVL.